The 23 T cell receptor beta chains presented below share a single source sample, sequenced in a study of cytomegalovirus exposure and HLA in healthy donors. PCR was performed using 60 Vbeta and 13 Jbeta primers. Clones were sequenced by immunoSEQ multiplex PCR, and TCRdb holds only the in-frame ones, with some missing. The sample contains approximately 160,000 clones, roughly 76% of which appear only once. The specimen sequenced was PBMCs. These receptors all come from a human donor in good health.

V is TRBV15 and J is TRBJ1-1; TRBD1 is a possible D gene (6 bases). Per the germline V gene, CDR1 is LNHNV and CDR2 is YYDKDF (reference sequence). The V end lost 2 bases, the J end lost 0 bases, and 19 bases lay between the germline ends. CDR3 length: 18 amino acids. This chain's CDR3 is CATSRSGQTRLMNTEAFF. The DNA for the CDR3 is TGTGCCACCAGCAGAAGTGGACAGACCCGCCTCATGAACACTGAAGCTTTCTTT.

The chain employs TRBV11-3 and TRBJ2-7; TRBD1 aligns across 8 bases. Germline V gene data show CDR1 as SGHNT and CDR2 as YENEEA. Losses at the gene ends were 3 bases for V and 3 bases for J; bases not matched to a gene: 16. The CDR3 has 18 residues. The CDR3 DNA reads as TGTGCCAGCAGCTTGGGGACAGGCCCAGACCCTTTACTCTACGAGCAGTACTTC. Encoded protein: CASSLGTGPDPLLYEQYF.

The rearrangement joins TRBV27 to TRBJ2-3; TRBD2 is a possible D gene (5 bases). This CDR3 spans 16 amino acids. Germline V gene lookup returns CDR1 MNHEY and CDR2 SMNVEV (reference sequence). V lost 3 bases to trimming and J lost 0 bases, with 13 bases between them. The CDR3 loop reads CASSFGLLSSTDTQYF. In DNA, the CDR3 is TGTGCCAGCAGTTTCGGACTTCTTTCTAGCACAGATACGCAGTATTTT.

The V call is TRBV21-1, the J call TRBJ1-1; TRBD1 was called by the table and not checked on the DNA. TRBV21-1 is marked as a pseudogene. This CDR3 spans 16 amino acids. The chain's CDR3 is CASNLTGGACWTEAFF. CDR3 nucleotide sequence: TGTGCCAGCAATCTGACAGGGGGCGCCTGTTGGACTGAAGCTTTCTTT.

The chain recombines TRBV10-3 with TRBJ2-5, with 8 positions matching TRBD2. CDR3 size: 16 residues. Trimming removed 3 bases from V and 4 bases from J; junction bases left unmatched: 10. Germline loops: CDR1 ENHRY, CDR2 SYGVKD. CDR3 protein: CAISDLAGGRRETQYF. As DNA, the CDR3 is TGTGCCATCAGTGATTTGGCGGGGGGTCGTCGAGAGACCCAGTACTTC.

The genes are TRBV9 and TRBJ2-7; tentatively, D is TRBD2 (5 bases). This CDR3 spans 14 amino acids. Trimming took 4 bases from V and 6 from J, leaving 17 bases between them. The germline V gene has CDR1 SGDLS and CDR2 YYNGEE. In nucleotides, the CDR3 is TGTGCCAGCAGCACACTATTAGGAGGCTCCGAGCAGTACTTC. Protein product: CASSTLLGGSEQYF.

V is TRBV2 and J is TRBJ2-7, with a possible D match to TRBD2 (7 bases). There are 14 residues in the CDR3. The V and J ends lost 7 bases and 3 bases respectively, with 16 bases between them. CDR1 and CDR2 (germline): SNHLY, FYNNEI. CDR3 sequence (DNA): TGTGCCAGCAAGGGGGGTGGCGGGGGCTACGAGCAGTACTTC. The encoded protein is CASKGGGGGYEQYF.

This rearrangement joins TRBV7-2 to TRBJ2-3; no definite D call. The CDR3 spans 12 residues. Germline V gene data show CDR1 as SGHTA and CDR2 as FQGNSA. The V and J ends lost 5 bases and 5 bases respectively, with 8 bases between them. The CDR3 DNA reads TGTGCCAGCAGCCTTTCGTTAGATACGCAGTATTTT. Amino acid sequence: CASSLSLDTQYF.

The DNA for the CDR3 is TGTGCTAGTGCCGGGGGGGACAGGGTATCTGGGGCCAACGTCCTGACTTTC. This codes for CASAGGDRVSGANVLTF. J is TRBJ2-6 and V is TRBV12-5; possible D gene TRBD1, 9 bases. Per germline, CDR1 LGHNT and CDR2 FRNRAP. The CDR3 has 17 amino acids. Trimming removed 7 bases from V and 1 base from J, with 17 bases in between.

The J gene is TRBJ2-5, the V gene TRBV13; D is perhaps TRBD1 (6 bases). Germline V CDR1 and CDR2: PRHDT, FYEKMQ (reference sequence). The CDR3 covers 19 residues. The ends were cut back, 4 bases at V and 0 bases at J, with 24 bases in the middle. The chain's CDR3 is CASSSSPRTALRYQETQYF. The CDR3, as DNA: TGTGCCAGCAGCTCAAGCCCCCGGACAGCCCTCCGGTACCAAGAGACCCAGTACTTC.

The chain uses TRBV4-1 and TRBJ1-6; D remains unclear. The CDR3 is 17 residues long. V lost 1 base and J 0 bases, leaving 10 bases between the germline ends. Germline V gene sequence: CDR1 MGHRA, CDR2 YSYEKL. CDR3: CASSQVSVSSYNSPLHF. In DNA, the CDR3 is TGCGCCAGCAGCCAAGTATCGGTTAGCTCCTATAATTCACCCCTCCACTTT.

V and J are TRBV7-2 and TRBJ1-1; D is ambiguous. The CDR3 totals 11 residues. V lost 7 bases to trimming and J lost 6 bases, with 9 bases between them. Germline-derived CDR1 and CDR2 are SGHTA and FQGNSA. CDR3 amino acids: CASTLDSEAFF. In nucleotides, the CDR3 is TGTGCCAGCACCCTAGACTCTGAAGCTTTCTTT.

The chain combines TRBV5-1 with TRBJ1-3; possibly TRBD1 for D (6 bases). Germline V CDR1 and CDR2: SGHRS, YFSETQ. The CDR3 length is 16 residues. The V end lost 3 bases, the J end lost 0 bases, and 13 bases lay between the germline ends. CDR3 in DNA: TGCGCCAGCAGCTACCACACAGGGAGCTCTGGAAACACCATATATTTT. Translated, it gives CASSYHTGSSGNTIYF.

DNA for the CDR3: TGTGCCAGCAGCTTAGGTGGCGGGGGAAACTACGAGCAGTACTTC. It encodes CASSLGGGGNYEQYF. The chain carries TRBV7-2 and TRBJ2-7; the match to TRBD2 covers 7 bases. V lost 1 base and J lost 3; bases outside the gene matches: 6. The germline gives CDR1 SGHTA, CDR2 FQGNSA. This CDR3 has 15 residues.

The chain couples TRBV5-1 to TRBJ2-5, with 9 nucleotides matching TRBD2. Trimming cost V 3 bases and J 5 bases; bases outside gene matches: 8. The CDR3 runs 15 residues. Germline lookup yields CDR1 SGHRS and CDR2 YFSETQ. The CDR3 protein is CASSWGAGGRETQYF. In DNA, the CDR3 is TGCGCCAGCAGCTGGGGAGCGGGGGGCCGGGAGACCCAGTACTTC.

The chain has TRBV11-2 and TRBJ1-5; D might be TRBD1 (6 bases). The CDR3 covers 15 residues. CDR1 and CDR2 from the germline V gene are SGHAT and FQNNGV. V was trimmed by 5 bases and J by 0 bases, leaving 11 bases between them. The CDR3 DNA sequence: TGTGCCAGCAGCCCGGGACATAATAGCAATCAGCCCCAGCATTTT. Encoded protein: CASSPGHNSNQPQHF. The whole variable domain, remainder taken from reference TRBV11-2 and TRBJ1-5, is EAGVAQSPRYKIIEKRQSVAFWCNPISGHATLYWYQQILGQGPKLLIQFQNNGVVDDSQLPKDRFSAERLKGVDSTLKIQPAKLEDSAVYLCASSPGHNSNQPQHFGDGTRLSIL.

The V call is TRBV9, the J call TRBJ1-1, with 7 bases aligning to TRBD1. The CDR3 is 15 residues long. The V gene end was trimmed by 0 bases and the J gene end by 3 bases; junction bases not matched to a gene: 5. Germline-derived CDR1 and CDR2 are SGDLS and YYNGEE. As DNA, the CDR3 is TGTGCCAGCAGCGTAGGGGGAACAGGGGACACTGAAGCTTTCTTT. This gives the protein CASSVGGTGDTEAFF.

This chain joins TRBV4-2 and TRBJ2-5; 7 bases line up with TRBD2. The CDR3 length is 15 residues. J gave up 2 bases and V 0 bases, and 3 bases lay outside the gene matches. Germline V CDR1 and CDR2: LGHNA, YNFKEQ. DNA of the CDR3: TGTGCCAGCAGCCAAGATGGGGGGGTACAAGAGACCCAGTACTTC. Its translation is CASSQDGGVQETQYF.

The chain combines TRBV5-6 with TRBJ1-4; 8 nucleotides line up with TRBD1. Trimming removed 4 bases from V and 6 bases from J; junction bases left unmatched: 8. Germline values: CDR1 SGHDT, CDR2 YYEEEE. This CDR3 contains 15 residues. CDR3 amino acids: CASSAGTGWDEKLFF. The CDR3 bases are TGTGCCAGCAGCGCCGGGACAGGCTGGGATGAAAAACTGTTTTTT.

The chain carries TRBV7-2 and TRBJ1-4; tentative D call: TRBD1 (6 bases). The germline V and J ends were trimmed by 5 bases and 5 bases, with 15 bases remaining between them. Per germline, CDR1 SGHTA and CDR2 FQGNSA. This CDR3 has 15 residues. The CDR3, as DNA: TGTGCCAGCAGCCGAAGGGGGAGATGGAATGAAAAACTGTTTTTT. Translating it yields CASSRRGRWNEKLFF.

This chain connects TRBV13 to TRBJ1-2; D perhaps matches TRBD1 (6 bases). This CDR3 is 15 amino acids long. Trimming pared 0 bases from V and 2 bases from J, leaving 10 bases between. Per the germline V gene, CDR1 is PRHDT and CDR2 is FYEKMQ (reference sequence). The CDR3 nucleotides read TGTGCCAGCAGCTTAGGGCGGGGGCCCAACTATGGCTACACCTTC. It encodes CASSLGRGPNYGYTF.

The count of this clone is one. The CDR3: CASSPSASYEQYF. DNA of the CDR3: TGCGCCAGCAGTCCTAGCGCGTCCTACGAGCAGTACTTC. The gene calls are TRBV4-1 and TRBJ2-7, with D possibly being TRBD2 (6 bases). The CDR3 extends over 13 amino acids. With 6 bases removed from V and 1 base from J, the gap between germline ends came to 10 bases. In germline, CDR1 is MGHRA, CDR2 YSYEKL.

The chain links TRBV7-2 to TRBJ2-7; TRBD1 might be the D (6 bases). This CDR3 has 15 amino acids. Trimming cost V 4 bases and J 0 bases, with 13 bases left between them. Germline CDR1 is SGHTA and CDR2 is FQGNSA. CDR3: CASSYAQGSSYEQYF. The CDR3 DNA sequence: TGTGCCAGCAGCTACGCGCAGGGGAGCTCCTACGAGCAGTACTTC.